One and the same sample provided the 13 T cell receptor beta chains below, sequenced in a study of blood T cell repertoires in COVID-19. Using immunoSEQ multiplex PCR, the repertoire was profiled, and TCRdb retains in-frame clones only, with some absent. Here the sample spans tens of thousands of clones, around 90% being singletons. Sequenced sample: peripheral blood. All receptors come from a man aged 60 to 69 with acute or convalescent COVID-19.

The chain employs TRBV11-1 and TRBJ2-7; 8 nucleotides line up with TRBD1. V lost 5 bases and J lost 3; bases outside the gene matches: 9. The CDR3 consists of 15 residues. The germline gives CDR1 SGHAT, CDR2 FQDESV (reference sequence). The DNA for the CDR3 is TGTGCCAGCAGCAGAGGACAGGGTGACAACTACGAGCAGTACTTC. Amino acids: CASSRGQGDNYEQYF.

The rearrangement joins TRBV20-1 to TRBJ2-7, with TRBD1 as a possible D gene (6 bases). CDR3 size: 14 residues. V was pared by 3 bases and J by 0 bases, with 12 bases between. Germline V gene lookup returns CDR1 DFQATT and CDR2 SNEGSKA (reference sequence). In nucleotides, the CDR3 is TGCAGTGCTAGTGGGGCCAGGGGCTCCTACGAGCAGTACTTC. Protein sequence: CSASGARGSYEQYF.

The gene calls are TRBV13 and TRBJ2-5; TRBD1 agrees at 9 bases. Trimming removed 5 bases from V and 7 bases from J; junction bases left unmatched: 5. The CDR3 contains 13 residues. The germline V gene encodes CDR1 PRHDT and CDR2 FYEKMQ (reference sequence). The CDR3 sequence is CASSQGQGGTQYF. The CDR3 DNA reads as TGTGCCAGCAGCCAGGGACAGGGAGGGACCCAGTACTTC.

The rearrangement joins TRBV27 to TRBJ1-2; D not resolved. From germline, CDR1 is MNHEY and CDR2 SMNVEV (reference sequence). The V and J ends lost 8 bases and 4 bases respectively, with 11 bases between them. The CDR3 is 12 residues long. The CDR3 coding sequence is TGTGCCAGCGGATCAACAGCCTATGGCTACACCTTC. This encodes CASGSTAYGYTF.

CDR3 amino acids: CASSLESTGRQPQHF. In DNA, the CDR3 is TGCGCCAGCAGCCTAGAATCGACAGGGAGGCAGCCCCAGCATTTT. This chain links TRBV4-1 with TRBJ1-5, with TRBD1 matching over 7 bases. V was pared by 4 bases and J by 7 bases, with 10 bases of the junction left unmatched. Germline V gives CDR1 MGHRA, CDR2 YSYEKL. The CDR3 covers 15 residues.

CDR3: CASKGQGITGELFF. In DNA, the CDR3 is TGCGCCAGCAAAGGACAGGGGATCACCGGGGAGCTGTTTTTT. This chain uses TRBV4-1 with TRBJ2-2; 9 bases line up with TRBD1. Germline V lookup: CDR1 MGHRA, CDR2 YSYEKL. This CDR3 has 14 amino acids. The J segment lost 4 bases and the V segment lost 7 bases, leaving 4 bases of the junction unmatched.

The chain joins TRBV4-1 to TRBJ1-5; the D gene is possibly TRBD1 (6 bases). The germline gives CDR1 MGHRA, CDR2 YSYEKL. This CDR3 is built from 15 residues. V shed 1 base and J shed 6 bases, with 13 bases lying between them. CDR3 sequence (DNA): TGCGCCAGCAGCCAAGGAGGGGGGGGCGGTCAGCCCCAGCATTTT. Its translation: CASSQGGGGGQPQHF.

This chain connects TRBV6-5 to TRBJ1-2; no clear D gene. The CDR3 loop spans 15 amino acids. Germline loops: CDR1 MNHEY, CDR2 SVGAGI. Trimming cost V 10 bases and J 8 bases, with 26 bases left between them. CDR3 DNA: TGTGCCATCCTGAACCTGGGAGTGTCGGTTATAGGCTACACCTTC. Protein sequence: CAILNLGVSVIGYTF.

The chain is built from TRBV7-3 and TRBJ2-1; perhaps TRBD1 as D (5 bases). The germline V gene has CDR1 SGHTA and CDR2 FQGTGA. Trimming took 5 bases from V and 4 from J, leaving 9 bases between them. The length of the CDR3 is 13 residues. The chain's CDR3 is CASSHDSYNEQFF. The CDR3 nucleotides read TGTGCCAGCAGCCACGACAGTTACAATGAGCAGTTCTTC.

The chain is built from TRBV5-4 and TRBJ1-1; D ambiguous. The V end lost 1 base, the J end lost 8 bases, and 12 bases lay between the germline ends. The CDR3 totals 13 residues. Germline V CDR1 and CDR2: SGHNT, YYREEE (reference sequence). The CDR3 DNA reads TGTGCCAGCAGCTTGCGGATGGCCGGGGAAGCTTTCTTT. This encodes CASSLRMAGEAFF.

V gene TRBV4-1 combines with J gene TRBJ1-1; D is undetermined. The CDR3 spans 15 residues. Germline V CDR1 and CDR2: MGHRA, YSYEKL. V was shortened by 0 bases and J by 0 bases, with 8 bases between the two germline ends. DNA of the CDR3: TGCGCCAGCAGCCAAGAACTCCTGGTGAACACTGAAGCTTTCTTT. It is translated as CASSQELLVNTEAFF.

The chain couples TRBV3-1 (or the pseudogene TRBV3-2) to TRBJ1-2; 7 nucleotides match TRBD1. The germline V gene encodes CDR1 LGHDT and CDR2 YNNKEL (reference sequence). The CDR3 runs 13 residues. V lost 3 bases to trimming and J lost 4 bases; unmatched junction nucleotides: 2. The CDR3 DNA reads TGTGCCAGCAGCCACGACAGGGTCTATGGCTACACCTTC. Residues: CASSHDRVYGYTF.

The genes are TRBV6-1 and TRBJ2-1; unclear D gene. The length of the CDR3 is 15 residues. Trimming cost V 2 bases and J 0 bases, with 8 bases left between them. Per germline, CDR1 MNHNS and CDR2 SASEGT. The CDR3 sequence: CASSENLSSYNEQFF. In DNA form, the CDR3 reads TGTGCCAGCAGTGAAAATTTGAGCTCCTACAATGAGCAGTTCTTC.